Below, 20 T cell receptor beta chains from the same sample are listed, as sequenced in a study of T cell changes during pregnancy in multiple sclerosis. This table comes from immunoSEQ multiplex PCR, and its TCRdb copy is limited to in-frame clones, with some not included. The sample includes about 88,000 clones, more than 85% of them seen just once. Source: peripheral blood, taken in the first trimester of pregnancy. The source of these receptors is a female donor with multiple sclerosis, enrolled in a pregnancy study.

The rearrangement links TRBV7-7 to TRBJ1-4, with 8 positions matching TRBD1. The CDR3 runs 15 residues. Germline CDR1 reads SSHAT; CDR2 reads FNYEAQ (reference sequence). With 5 bases clipped from V and 3 bases from J, the junction kept 5 bases outside the gene matches. CDR3 amino acids: CASSPTGAANEKLFF. Written as DNA, the CDR3 is TGTGCCAGCAGCCCGACAGGGGCGGCTAATGAAAAACTGTTTTTT.

The chain employs TRBV30 and TRBJ2-1; 12 bases match TRBD2. Germline V gene sequence: CDR1 GTSNPN, CDR2 SVGIG (reference sequence). The ends lost 5 bases at V and 4 bases at J; junction bases unmatched: 6. The CDR3 has 15 residues. The CDR3 bases are TGTGCCTGGGCTACTAGCGGGAGGAGATACAATGAGCAGTTCTTC. It is translated as CAWATSGRRYNEQFF.

The chain combines TRBV28 with TRBJ1-3, with 10 bases lining up with TRBD1. Germline CDR1 MDHEN, CDR2 SYDVKM. There are 14 residues in the CDR3. The V gene end was trimmed by 8 bases and the J gene end by 3 bases; junction bases not matched to a gene: 4. The CDR3 bases are TGTGCCAGCTTGACAGGGGGCGGTGGAAACACCATATATTTT. The encoded protein is CASLTGGGGNTIYF.

This chain connects TRBV7-2 to TRBJ2-2; 9 positions agree with TRBD2. There are 17 residues in the CDR3. V shed 4 bases and J 5 bases; nucleotides not matched to a gene: 11. Germline V gene lookup returns CDR1 SGHTA and CDR2 FQGNSA. The CDR3 spells CASSSKGGRAPTGELFF. CDR3 in DNA: TGTGCCAGCAGCTCGAAAGGCGGGAGGGCCCCAACCGGGGAGCTGTTTTTT.

V and J are TRBV25-1 and TRBJ1-1; TRBD1 agrees at 9 bases. Trimming took 6 bases from V and 4 from J; bases not matched to a gene: 15. Per germline, CDR1 MGHDK and CDR2 SYGVNS. The CDR3 consists of 17 residues. DNA of the CDR3: TGTGCCAGCAGGCAAACCGGGACAGGGAACAGAGGCACTGAAGCTTTCTTT. Amino acids: CASRQTGTGNRGTEAFF.

The chain carries TRBV7-9 and TRBJ2-1, with 8 bases aligning to TRBD2. This CDR3 comprises 18 residues. V lost 4 bases and J lost 0; bases outside the gene matches: 11. CDR1 SEHNR and CDR2 FQNEAQ come from the germline V gene (reference sequence). Here the CDR3 DNA reads TGTGCCAGCAGCTCTAGTAGGACTAGCCGGAGCTCCTACAATGAGCAGTTCTTC. This gives the protein CASSSSRTSRSSYNEQFF.

This chain connects TRBV4-1 to TRBJ2-3, with a possible D match to TRBD1 (6 bases). Between the trimmed V and J ends, which lost 1 base and 4 bases, there was a span of 15 bases. The germline CDR1 and CDR2 sequences are MGHRA and YSYEKL. CDR3 size: 16 residues. This CDR3 reads CASSQVSGTLSDTQYF. CDR3 bases: TGCGCCAGCAGCCAAGTTAGTGGGACACTCTCAGATACGCAGTATTTT.

The rearrangement links TRBV27 to TRBJ2-7; D is ambiguous. Germline V gives CDR1 MNHEY, CDR2 SMNVEV (reference sequence). Trimming pared 6 bases from V and 0 bases from J, leaving 18 bases between. This CDR3 is built from 16 residues. CDR3 sequence: CASRTFLGRRSYEQYF. The CDR3 DNA reads as TGTGCCAGCAGAACATTCCTTGGGCGTCGCTCCTACGAGCAGTACTTC.

The rearrangement links TRBV9 to TRBJ2-3, with 9 bases aligning to TRBD2. Per germline, CDR1 SGDLS and CDR2 YYNGEE. This CDR3 has 18 amino acids. V lost 5 bases, J lost 3 bases, and 16 bases stayed unmatched. CDR3 coding DNA: TGTGCCAGCAGAGACAGCGGGGGGTGGCGGGAGAATACAGATACGCAGTATTTT. Protein sequence: CASRDSGGWRENTDTQYF.

The chain recombines TRBV19 with TRBJ1-2; 10 nucleotides match TRBD1. The CDR3 spans 15 residues. J gave up 4 bases and V 5 bases, and 7 bases lay outside the gene matches. In germline, CDR1 is LNHDA, CDR2 SQIVND (reference sequence). In DNA, the CDR3 is TGTGCCAGTAGTCGGCCGGGACAGGGGTCCTATGGCTACACCTTC. It is translated as CASSRPGQGSYGYTF.

Turning to this clone: The same CDR3 also results from other DNA sequences found in this sample. This rearrangement joins TRBV19 to TRBJ2-1, with unresolved D. Trimming took off 3 bases at V and 0 bases at J, with 9 bases between the two ends. Germline V gene sequence: CDR1 LNHDA, CDR2 SQIVND (reference sequence). This CDR3 has 15 residues. CDR3 sequence (DNA): TGTGCCAGTAGTATTGGGTCTAGCTCCTACAATGAGCAGTTCTTC. The encoded protein is CASSIGSSSYNEQFF.

In this sample, this clone turned up once. For the CDR3, the DNA is TGCGCCAGCAGCTTTTCCAGGGGGCCGTACAATGAGCAGTTCTTC. It codes for CASSFSRGPYNEQFF. The rearrangement links TRBV5-1 to TRBJ2-1, with TRBD1 identical over 8 bases. The CDR3 runs to 15 residues. Germline loops: CDR1 SGHRS, CDR2 YFSETQ. V lost 2 bases, J lost 4 bases, and 5 bases stayed unmatched. Full variable domain (missing parts from reference TRBV5-1 and TRBJ2-1): KAGVTQTPRYLIKTRGQQVTLSCSPISGHRSVSWYQQTPGQGLQFLFEYFSETQRNKGNFPGRFSGRQFSNSRSEMNVSTLELGDSALYLCASSFSRGPYNEQFFGPGTRLTVL.

The genes are TRBV30 and TRBJ2-7; D might be TRBD2 (6 bases). There are 14 residues in the CDR3. Germline CDR1 and CDR2: GTSNPN and SVGIG (reference sequence). Trimming took off 1 base at V and 5 bases at J, with 15 bases between the two ends. CDR3 sequence: CAWSAGGGMDEQYF. The CDR3 nucleotides are TGTGCCTGGAGTGCGGGTGGGGGGATGGACGAGCAGTACTTC.

The rearrangement uses TRBV5-1 and TRBJ1-1, with TRBD1 matching over 7 bases. The CDR3 has 16 amino acids. Losses at the gene ends were 3 bases for V and 1 base for J; bases not matched to a gene: 9. Germline-derived CDR1 and CDR2 are SGHRS and YFSETQ. The CDR3 here is CASSSTPGQKNTEAFF. CDR3 sequence (DNA): TGCGCCAGCAGCTCGACACCGGGACAGAAGAACACTGAAGCTTTCTTT.

V and J are TRBV5-6 and TRBJ2-7; possible D gene TRBD1, 6 bases. Trimming removed 5 bases at V and 5 bases at J, with 23 bases between. This CDR3 is 16 amino acids long. Germline CDR1 and CDR2: SGHDT and YYEEEE. CDR3 coding DNA: TGTGCCAGCAGTTTCGGGACCGATACAGGGCTCCACGAGCAGTACTTC. Amino acids: CASSFGTDTGLHEQYF.

The chain combines TRBV9 with TRBJ2-2; TRBD1 matches 7 bases. The CDR3 loop spans 17 amino acids. CDR1 SGDLS and CDR2 YYNGEE come from the germline V gene. Losses at the gene ends were 1 base for V and 2 bases for J; bases not matched to a gene: 8. This CDR3 reads CASSVRHGTANTGELFF. In DNA, the CDR3 is TGTGCCAGCAGCGTAAGACATGGGACAGCCAACACCGGGGAGCTGTTTTTT.

This rearrangement joins TRBV5-1 to TRBJ1-2; weak D call: TRBD1 (6 bases). Per germline, CDR1 SGHRS and CDR2 YFSETQ. The CDR3 consists of 13 residues. V lost 5 bases, J lost 4 bases, and 12 bases lay in between. The CDR3 region has the DNA TGCGCCAGCAGTGGGGGGGGCCTCTATGGCTACACCTTC. Translated, it gives CASSGGGLYGYTF.

The chain couples TRBV11-2 to TRBJ2-1; 7 bases line up with TRBD2. Germline V CDR1 and CDR2: SGHAT, FQNNGV. Trimming removed 5 bases from V and 1 base from J; junction bases left unmatched: 11. CDR3 length: 17 amino acids. The CDR3 loop reads CASSARLAPRSYNEQFF. CDR3 coding DNA: TGTGCCAGCAGCGCACGACTAGCCCCACGTTCCTACAATGAGCAGTTCTTC.

The chain has TRBV6-1 and TRBJ1-2; TRBD1 might be the D (6 bases). Germline lookup yields CDR1 MNHNS and CDR2 SASEGT. Trimming cost V 7 bases and J 5 bases, with 17 bases left between them. This CDR3 has 14 residues. Here the CDR3 reads CASKNLGAEYGYTF. CDR3 in DNA: TGTGCCAGCAAGAATTTGGGGGCGGAATATGGCTACACCTTC.

This rearrangement joins TRBV18 to TRBJ2-7; 10 bases map to TRBD1. CDR3 length equals 20 residues. With 0 bases clipped from V and 3 bases from J, the junction kept 17 bases outside the gene matches. Germline V gene data show CDR1 as KGHSH and CDR2 as LQKENI. CDR3 sequence reads: CASSPPRGQGPSGSIYEQYF. CDR3 coding DNA: TGTGCCAGCTCACCACCGCGGGGACAGGGGCCCAGCGGGAGCATCTACGAGCAGTACTTC.